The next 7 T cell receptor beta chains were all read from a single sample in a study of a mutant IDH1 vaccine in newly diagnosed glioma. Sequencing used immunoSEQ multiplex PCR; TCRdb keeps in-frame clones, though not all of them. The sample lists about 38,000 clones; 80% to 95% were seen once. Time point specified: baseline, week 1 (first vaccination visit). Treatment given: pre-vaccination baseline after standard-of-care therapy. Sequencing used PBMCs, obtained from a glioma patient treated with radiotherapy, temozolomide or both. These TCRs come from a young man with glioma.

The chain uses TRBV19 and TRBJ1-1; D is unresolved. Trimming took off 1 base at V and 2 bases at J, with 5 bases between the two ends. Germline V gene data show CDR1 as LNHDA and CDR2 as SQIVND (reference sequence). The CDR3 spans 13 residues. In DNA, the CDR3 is TGTGCCAGTAGTATAGGAGGTAACACTGAAGCTTTCTTT. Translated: CASSIGGNTEAFF.

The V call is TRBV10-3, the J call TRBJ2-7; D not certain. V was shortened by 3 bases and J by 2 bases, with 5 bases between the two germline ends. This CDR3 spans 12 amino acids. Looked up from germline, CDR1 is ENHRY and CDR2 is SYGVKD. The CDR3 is CAISDRPYEQYF. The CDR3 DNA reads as TGTGCCATCAGTGACAGGCCCTACGAGCAGTACTTC.

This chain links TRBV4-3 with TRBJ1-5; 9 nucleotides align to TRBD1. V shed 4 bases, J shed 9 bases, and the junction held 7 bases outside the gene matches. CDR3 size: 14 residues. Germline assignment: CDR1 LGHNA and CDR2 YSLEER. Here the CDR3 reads CASSPGQGLWPQHF. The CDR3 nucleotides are TGCGCCAGCAGCCCGGGACAGGGTTTATGGCCCCAGCATTTT.

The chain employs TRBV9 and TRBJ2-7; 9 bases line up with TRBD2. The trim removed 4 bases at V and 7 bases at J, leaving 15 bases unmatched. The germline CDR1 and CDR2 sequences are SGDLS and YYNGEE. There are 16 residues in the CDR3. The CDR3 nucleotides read TGTGCCAGCAGCTCCACCAGCGGGAGGCTGGCAGAGGAGCAGTACTTC. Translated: CASSSTSGRLAEEQYF.

The CDR3 region has the DNA TGTGCCAGCAGTTTACCGACAGGGTTTGATGGCTACACCTTC. Protein product: CASSLPTGFDGYTF. This chain uses TRBV28 with TRBJ1-2, with TRBD1 matching 7 bases. The germline gives CDR1 MDHEN, CDR2 SYDVKM. The J segment lost 6 bases and the V segment lost 2 bases, leaving 6 bases of the junction unmatched. The CDR3 is 14 amino acids.

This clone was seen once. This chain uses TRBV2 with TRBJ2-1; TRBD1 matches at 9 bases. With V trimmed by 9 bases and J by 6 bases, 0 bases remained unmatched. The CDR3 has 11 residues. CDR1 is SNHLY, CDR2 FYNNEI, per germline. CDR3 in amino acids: CARTGGNEQFF. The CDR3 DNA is TGTGCCAGGACAGGGGGCAATGAGCAGTTCTTC.

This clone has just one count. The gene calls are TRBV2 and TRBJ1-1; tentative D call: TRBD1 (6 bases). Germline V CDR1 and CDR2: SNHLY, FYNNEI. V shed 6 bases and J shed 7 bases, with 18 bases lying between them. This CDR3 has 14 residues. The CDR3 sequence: CASSREQGVGEAFF. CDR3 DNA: TGTGCCAGCAGCCGGGAACAGGGCGTCGGTGAAGCTTTCTTT.